A single T cell receptor beta chain is shown here with its context. Its antigen is currently not known. Base quality data are lacking; no much larger clone is found one base away. Based on the germline V gene (reference sequence), the CDR1 and CDR2 sequences are MNHNY and SVGAGI. V is shortened by 6 bases, J by 11 bases, and the region joining them spans 25 bases. From its cysteine to its phenylalanine, the CDR3 spans 15 amino acids. The retained sequence is limited to the CDR3, 45 bases, with the frame set at the first base. Library preparation was by PCR. TCRdb shows the sequencer as Illumina HiSeq 2500. To reduce PCR and sequencing biases, unique molecular identifiers were built into the TCR beta cDNA libraries. Per 1 to 10 million input T cells, around 500,000 cDNA molecules were obtained, such that each molecule approximated one T cell. The patient libraries were prepared and sequenced using the same protocol as the earlier healthy control dataset. Within a given batch, samples were prepared together, multiplexed and sequenced on the same HiSeq lane. Concerning the study's data processing: Raw barcoded reads were processed with MIGEC, discarding single-read molecular identifier groups before consensus assembly and CDR3 extraction. Clonotype tables were post-analysed with VDJtools, and diversity was normalized by down-sampling all datasets to the smallest sample size. To correct batch-related cross-sample contamination, repertoire overlap clustering matched CDR3 amino acid sequences but not nucleotide sequences. TCRdb trimmed the raw reads at Q25, called clones with MiXCR and kept productive beta chains. Every entry covers one CDR3 protein and lists the most common genes and DNA from its rows. TCRdb, not the authors, supplied the V and J calls. Recorded for this sample are about 160,000 distinct CDR3 sequences; 35% to 40% of them occurred a single time. The ten largest clonotypes hold roughly 28% of the sample.

Read against the paper, the sample's time point label means: second blood draw from one MS patient after hematopoietic stem cell transplantation. TCR beta repertoires were profiled from peripheral blood of 13 young patients with multiple sclerosis to demonstrate the VDJtools post-analysis software. The multiple sclerosis patients were children and adolescents ranging in age from 6 to 15 years. The data belong to a study of post-analysis software for immune sequencing data (dated by TCRdb to about 2015). Background for the entire study: The recorded disease courses included relapsing-remitting, secondary progressive and progressive-relapsing multiple sclerosis, and some patients had no subtype annotation. The patient repertoires were set against 10 to 11 previously published healthy control repertoires from donors whose ages ranged from roughly 6 to 27 years. A subset of samples was prepared in parallel using single-end sample barcoding, then pooled and co-amplified after Illumina adapter ligation. Results the study describes overall, beyond this receptor: The control group was slightly older than the multiple sclerosis patient group. Normalized Chao1 diversity was significantly lower in multiple sclerosis patients than controls, suggesting substantial peripheral T-cell clonal expansion. Direct clustering with F measure showed strong co-clustering of samples prepared in the same batch, prompting a batch-effect correction. Several TRBV segments, including TRBV5-6, TRBV5-1 and TRBV20-1, were significantly more frequent in patients than controls.

The chain is made from TRBV6-6 and TRBJ2-5; the D gene assignment is perhaps TRBD1 or TRBD2, with each matching 7 bases. The receptor's source is a girl aged 10 to 17 with multiple sclerosis. Donor details come from another sample of the same person, matched by shared clones. Sequences were derived from blood, sampled after autologous hematopoietic stem cell transplantation. The DNA sequence is TGTGCCAGCAGAAGCGGGATTCCAGGGGGAGGTGAGCAGTACTTC. Translated, this gives CASRSGIPGGGEQYF.